The clone carrying this T cell receptor beta chain was seen only once. The CDR3 loop spans 14 amino acids. V lost 7 bases, J lost 3 bases, and 9 bases stayed unmatched. Germline V gene sequence: CDR1 MDHEN, CDR2 SYDVKM. This sample stems from a study of blood T cell repertoires in COVID-19. Turning to the study itself: COVID-19 samples from acute and convalescent phases originated in the United States, Italy and Spain.

This study enrolled people aged roughly 18 to 89 from approximately 24 US geographic areas. Recovery meant two consecutive negative NP/OP PCR tests, professional clearance, or resolved symptoms. Authors' analysis steps: The assay estimated nucleated cells by amplifying reference gene primers. Here immunoSEQ multiplex PCR was the method, and the copy in TCRdb shows in-frame clones only, minus some. V and J calls and clone size are those listed in that table; D and trimming were worked out from the DNA. The repertoire holds around 130,000 clones, 84% seen once, with roughly 3.9% in the top ten. Sequenced input: PBMCs or T cells enriched from blood (not recorded which). V and J are TRBV28 and TRBJ2-7; 7 positions match TRBD1. This sequence originates from a woman in her twenties or thirties who had recovered from COVID-19. CDR3 DNA sequence: TGTGCCAGCACCCCGGGACAGAATCTCTACGAGCAGTACTTC. Translating it yields CASTPGQNLYEQYF.